Below are 3 T cell receptor beta chains sequenced from a single sample in a study of blood T cell repertoires in COVID-19. The repertoire was sequenced with immunoSEQ multiplex PCR; TCRdb's copy has only in-frame clones and lacks some. The table shows approximately 290,000 clones, with 80% to 85% occurring only once. Source material: peripheral blood. Receptors originate from a person between 65 and 79 years old with COVID-19, enrolled during active disease.

The V call is TRBV24-1, the J call TRBJ1-3; 10 bases map to TRBD1. J gave up 1 base and V 7 bases, and 12 bases lay outside the gene matches. In germline, CDR1 is KGHDR, CDR2 SFDVKD. The CDR3 spans 18 residues. CDR3 residues: CATRERQGATPSGNTIYF. CDR3 sequence (DNA): TGTGCCACCAGGGAAAGACAGGGGGCGACTCCGTCTGGAAACACCATATATTTT.

V gene TRBV6-2 or TRBV6-3 combines with J gene TRBJ1-2, with D perhaps TRBD1 (5 bases). Between the trimmed V and J ends, which lost 2 bases and 2 bases, there was a span of 9 bases. Looked up from germline, CDR1 is MNHEY and CDR2 is SVGEGT. The CDR3 loop spans 14 amino acids. The CDR3 loop is CASSYDSPNYGYTF. Here the CDR3 DNA reads TGTGCCAGCAGTTACGACAGCCCGAACTATGGCTACACCTTC.

The chain joins TRBV18 to TRBJ1-5; unclear D gene. The germline V gene has CDR1 KGHSH and CDR2 LQKENI. This CDR3 is built from 15 residues. V lost 6 bases and J lost 4, with 16 bases in between. The CDR3 nucleotides read TGTGCCAGCTCCCCTTCAGGCGCCCCTAATCAGCCCCAGCATTTT. Amino acids: CASSPSGAPNQPQHF.